This TCR beta chain was identified in a study of blood T cell repertoires in COVID-19 (dated by TCRdb to about 2020). Concerning the study at large: Samples from collaborators originated in the United States, Italy and Spain and spanned both the acute and convalescent phases of COVID-19. The prospective study material was composed of cDNA or gDNA derived from T cells, B-cell-depleted T cells, or PBMCs. The dataset comprised deeply sampled blood TCRbeta repertoires from subjects exposed to, actively infected with, or recovered from COVID-19. The repertoires were made available in a free public database intended to serve as a resource for research on the immune response to SARS-CoV-2. Samples came from the ongoing ImmuneRACE study (first 160 participants) plus 1,254 subjects from 6 global collaborators. The sample metadata nearly always contained a de-identified subject ID, COVID-19 status, age in years and sex. Where available, HLA class I and class II types were obtained from metadata supplied by the sample provider rather than from assay-based typing. Here is what the overall study found, with its caveats: How much clinical and demographic metadata was included differed by source and by participant, and the metadata was provided uncurated.

Points on this clone: The clone's antigen remains unknown. No clone much larger than this one lies a single base away; base qualities are absent.

Whole blood was collected in K2EDTA tubes by collaborating institutions according to the institutions' own protocols. For TCRbeta analysis, collaborators shipped samples in one of three forms: frozen whole blood, isolated PBMCs, or DNA extracted from either of those sample types. TCRbeta CDR3 regions were amplified from genomic DNA using the immunoSEQ Assay, a bias-controlled multiplex PCR. As for how the authors treated the data: Nucleated cell counts per sample were estimated from amplification of reference gene primers within the assay. Sequence reads were collapsed and filtered to measure the absolute abundance of every unique TCRbeta CDR3 rearrangement. For each sample, productive Simpson clonality was calculated by taking the square root of Simpson's diversity index across productive rearrangements. TCRdb took over this immuneACCESS table, retaining in-frame rearrangements with V and J assigned. Such tables are incomplete; in checked studies, under half of the missing clones stem from an unresolved V gene, and the remainder is unexplained. V, J and clone size reflect that table, while D and trimming were determined from the DNA. Across this sample there are a few hundred thousand clones, with around 92% seen only once. Of the sample, more than 1% is held by the ten largest clones.

A distance of 9 bases separates the germline ends of V and J, which lose 3 bases and 0 bases respectively. Sequences SGDLS (CDR1) and YYNGEE (CDR2) are obtained from the germline V gene. CDR3 length: 15 amino acids, cysteine to phenylalanine. Just the 45-base CDR3 DNA is kept, in frame starting at base 1. Material: peripheral blood. The receptor comes from a middle-aged man with acute or convalescent COVID-19. The sequence joins TRBV9 to TRBJ1-4, and perhaps TRBD1 as D gene, on 6 matching bases. The CDR3 region has the sequence CASSARTATNEKLFF. The DNA is as follows: TGTGCCAGCAGCGCACGGACAGCAACTAATGAAAAACTGTTTTTT.